The subject of this entry is one TCR beta chain. Sequencing was performed with immunoSEQ multiplex PCR; in TCRdb, only in-frame clones are kept and a portion is missing. This table holds around 250,000 clones, over 80% found once. This entry is derived from a study of blood T cell repertoires in COVID-19. V shed 2 bases and J shed 7 bases, with 14 bases lying between them. Germline loops: CDR1 LGHDT, CDR2 YNNKEL (reference sequence). The CDR3 runs to 15 residues. The source of this sequence is a man under 40 who had recovered from COVID-19. The J gene is TRBJ1-4, the V gene TRBV3-1 (or the pseudogene TRBV3-2), with D tentatively TRBD1 (5 bases). The sample comprised peripheral blood. The CDR3 DNA reads as TGTGCCAGCAGCCAAATTGGGAGGGGAGGTGAAAAACTGTTTTTT. This encodes CASSQIGRGGEKLFF.